These 23 T cell receptor beta chains originate from one sample sequenced in a study of blood T cell repertoires in COVID-19. This table comes from immunoSEQ multiplex PCR, and its TCRdb copy is limited to in-frame clones, with some not included. The sample shows a few hundred thousand clones, approximately 78% of them seen only once. Sequencing was carried out using peripheral blood. These receptors originate from a woman in her 70s with COVID-19, enrolled during active disease.

The CDR3 loop reads CASSQGQDHSNQPQHF. CDR3 DNA: TGTGCCAGCAGCCAGGGACAGGACCATAGCAATCAGCCCCAGCATTTT. The chain combines TRBV12-1 with TRBJ1-5; the tabulated D call, TRBD1, remains unverified against the DNA. TRBV12-1 is listed as a pseudogene. The CDR3 runs to 16 residues.

The V call is TRBV9, the J call TRBJ2-2, with TRBD2 matching 11 bases. V lost 4 bases and J lost 2; bases outside the gene matches: 4. Germline CDR1 is SGDLS and CDR2 is YYNGEE. The CDR3 is 16 amino acids. This chain's CDR3 is CASSLAGGPNTGELFF. The CDR3 region has the DNA TGTGCCAGCAGCCTAGCGGGAGGACCTAACACCGGGGAGCTGTTTTTT. Looking up the rest from reference TRBV9 and TRBJ2-2 gives the full variable domain: DSGVTQTPKHLITATGQRVTLRCSPRSGDLSVYWYQQSLDQGLQFLIQYYNGEERAKGNILERFSAQQFPDLHSELNLSSLELGDSALYFCASSLAGGPNTGELFFGEGSRLTVL.

V gene TRBV5-4 combines with J gene TRBJ1-4, with D unresolved. Germline V lookup: CDR1 SGHNT, CDR2 YYREEE (reference sequence). The CDR3 has 15 residues. V was shortened by 5 bases and J by 0 bases, with 11 bases between the two germline ends. CDR3 region: CASRTQEATNEKLFF. CDR3 in DNA: TGTGCCAGCAGAACTCAGGAAGCAACTAATGAAAAACTGTTTTTT. Together with reference TRBV5-4 and TRBJ1-4, the CDR3 gives the full variable domain: ETGVTQSPTHLIKTRGQQVTLRCSSQSGHNTVSWYQQALGQGPQFIFQYYREEENGRGNFPPRFSGLQFPNYSSELNVNALELDDSALYLCASRTQEATNEKLFFGSGTQLSVL.

This clone was counted only a few times. The chain carries TRBV9 and TRBJ2-7; TRBD1 aligns across 11 bases. This CDR3 has 14 amino acids. Per the germline V gene, CDR1 is SGDLS and CDR2 is YYNGEE. After removal of 0 bases from V and 6 bases from J, the junction contained 2 bases not matched to a gene. CDR3 amino acids: CASSVAGTGGEQYF. In DNA, the CDR3 is TGTGCCAGCAGCGTAGCTGGGACAGGGGGCGAGCAGTACTTC.

A few counts support this clone. The chain uses TRBV5-4 and TRBJ2-3; 15 bases are shared with TRBD2. There are 19 residues in the CDR3. The V gene's germline CDR1 is SGHNT and CDR2 YYREEE (reference sequence). The J segment lost 1 base and the V segment lost 0 bases, leaving 6 bases of the junction unmatched. CDR3 residues: CASSLGGLAGGKGTDTQYF. The CDR3 coding sequence is TGTGCCAGCAGCTTGGGGGGACTAGCGGGAGGAAAGGGCACAGATACGCAGTATTTT.

The V gene is TRBV4-1, the J gene TRBJ2-5; D is perhaps TRBD1 (5 bases). The germline V gene encodes CDR1 MGHRA and CDR2 YSYEKL. V lost 1 base and J lost 2, with 11 bases in between. The CDR3 contains 15 residues. The CDR3 spells CASSQVSAGQETQYF. CDR3 nucleotides: TGCGCCAGCAGCCAAGTTTCGGCAGGGCAAGAGACCCAGTACTTC.

This chain joins TRBV28 and TRBJ1-2; 9 nucleotides align to TRBD1. V lost 5 bases and J lost 4; bases outside the gene matches: 5. There are 14 residues in the CDR3. Germline CDR1 reads MDHEN; CDR2 reads SYDVKM. The CDR3 coding sequence is TGTGCCAGCAGTACAGGGGGCGCGTCCTATGGCTACACCTTC. Its translation is CASSTGGASYGYTF.

The rearrangement uses TRBV7-3 and TRBJ1-5; 7 nucleotides agree with TRBD1. Germline V CDR1 and CDR2: SGHTA, FQGTGA. With 4 bases clipped from V and 4 bases from J, the junction kept 1 base outside the gene matches. The CDR3 extends over 13 amino acids. CDR3 protein: CASSWGQNQPQHF. As DNA, the CDR3 is TGTGCCAGCAGCTGGGGACAGAATCAGCCCCAGCATTTT.

This clone was picked up one time. The chain links TRBV11-3 to TRBJ1-1, with D perhaps matching TRBD1 (6 bases). This CDR3 has 13 amino acids. Germline V gene sequence: CDR1 SGHNT, CDR2 YENEEA. V was shortened by 5 bases and J by 6 bases, with 13 bases between the two germline ends. DNA of the CDR3: TGTGCCAGCAGCACACCACAGGGTGCTGAAGCTTTCTTT. Its protein is CASSTPQGAEAFF.

V usage is TRBV5-1 and J usage is TRBJ2-7; 7 bases match TRBD2. Germline assignment: CDR1 SGHRS and CDR2 YFSETQ. Trimming at V came to 2 bases and at J to 5 bases, leaving 10 bases not matched to a gene. The CDR3 runs 15 residues. CDR3 region: CASSLVLAGVNEQYF. For the CDR3, the DNA is TGCGCCAGCAGCTTAGTTTTGGCGGGAGTAAACGAGCAGTACTTC.

This chain uses TRBV3-1 (or the pseudogene TRBV3-2) with TRBJ2-7, with 16 bases lining up with TRBD2. The CDR3 spans 19 residues. V lost 4 bases, J lost 0 bases, and 9 bases stayed unmatched. Germline assignment: CDR1 LGHDT and CDR2 YNNKEL (reference sequence). The chain's CDR3 is CASSPTRGLAGGYSYEQYF. CDR3 DNA sequence: TGTGCCAGCAGCCCCACAAGGGGACTAGCGGGAGGGTACTCCTACGAGCAGTACTTC.

V is TRBV9 and J is TRBJ2-1; 7 bases fit TRBD1. J was trimmed by 6 bases and V by 0 bases; bases with no gene match: 9. Germline CDR1 and CDR2: SGDLS and YYNGEE. CDR3 length equals 16 residues. The CDR3 bases are TGTGCCAGCAGCGTAGAAGGGGGCGCAGGGGGCAATGAGCAGTTCTTC. It is translated as CASSVEGGAGGNEQFF.

The chain combines TRBV5-4 with TRBJ2-1; TRBD2 matches at 10 bases. CDR1 is SGHNT, CDR2 YYREEE, per germline (reference sequence). The trim removed 4 bases at V and 5 bases at J, leaving 6 bases unmatched. This CDR3 region has 15 residues. The CDR3: CASSRVAGGNNEQFF. CDR3 in DNA: TGTGCCAGCAGCAGGGTAGCGGGAGGTAACAATGAGCAGTTCTTC.

The chain carries TRBV4-2 and TRBJ1-1; 9 bases are shared with TRBD1. The ends lost 4 bases at V and 7 bases at J; junction bases unmatched: 10. From germline, CDR1 is LGHNA and CDR2 YNFKEQ. CDR3 length: 15 residues. CDR3 in DNA: TGTGCCAGCAGCCGCAGGACAGGGGCAGGTAGTGAAGCTTTCTTT. The encoded protein is CASSRRTGAGSEAFF.

In nucleotides, the CDR3 is TGTGCCAGCAGACCCGACAGGACCTCTGGAAACACCATATATTTT. Residues: CASRPDRTSGNTIYF. The chain combines TRBV4-2 with TRBJ1-3; D might be TRBD1 (6 bases). V dropped 6 bases and J dropped 0 bases, with 12 bases sitting between them. The CDR3 runs to 15 residues. CDR1 and CDR2 (germline): LGHNA, YNFKEQ.

This clone was detected many times. The genes are TRBV7-3 and TRBJ1-3, with D perhaps matching TRBD1 (5 bases). Germline V gives CDR1 SGHTA, CDR2 FQGTGA. Between the trimmed V and J ends, which lost 2 bases and 4 bases, there was a span of 9 bases. The CDR3 has 14 residues. CDR3 protein: CASSLEGEGNTIYF. In DNA, the CDR3 is TGTGCCAGCAGCTTAGAAGGGGAAGGAAACACCATATATTTT.

The gene calls are TRBV5-6 and TRBJ2-2; 9 nucleotides agree with TRBD2. CDR3 length: 17 residues. V was clipped by 5 bases and J by 0 bases; unmatched bases: 8. Germline V gene lookup returns CDR1 SGHDT and CDR2 YYEEEE. CDR3 in amino acids: CASSTRTSASNTGELFF. The CDR3 DNA reads as TGTGCCAGCAGTACCCGGACTAGCGCCTCGAACACCGGGGAGCTGTTTTTT. The variable domain in full, completed from reference TRBV5-6 and TRBJ2-2, reads DAGVTQSPTHLIKTRGQQVTLRCSPKSGHDTVSWYQQALGQGPQFIFQYYEEEERQRGNFPDRFSGHQFPNYSSELNVNALLLGDSALYLCASSTRTSASNTGELFFGEGSRLTVL.

The chain recombines TRBV20-1 with TRBJ2-7; D unresolved. The length of the CDR3 is 12 residues. Germline CDR1 DFQATT, CDR2 SNEGSKA (reference sequence). With 3 bases removed from V and 5 bases from J, the gap between germline ends came to 11 bases. The CDR3 nucleotides are TGCAGTGCTAGTCGTTCTAGTGACGAGCAGTACTTC. Translation: CSASRSSDEQYF.

The chain uses TRBV6-5 and TRBJ1-6; 8 nucleotides line up with TRBD1. Germline V CDR1 and CDR2: MNHEY, SVGAGI. Trimming removed 6 bases from V and 7 bases from J; junction bases left unmatched: 8. The CDR3 is 15 residues long. CDR3 region: CASSRDRGQNSPLHF. The CDR3 nucleotides are TGTGCCAGCAGCCGCGACAGGGGCCAGAATTCACCCCTCCACTTT.

The V call is TRBV12-3 or TRBV12-4, the J call TRBJ2-2; D may be TRBD1 (5 bases). The CDR3 is 13 residues long. Trimming removed 3 bases at V and 5 bases at J, with 7 bases between. CDR3 region: CASSLTDTGELFF. CDR3 coding DNA: TGTGCCAGCAGTTTGACAGATACCGGGGAGCTGTTTTTT.

This clone was seen a single time. V is TRBV11-2 and J is TRBJ2-5; 8 bases line up with TRBD2. The CDR3 sequence is 15 residues long. Germline CDR1 reads SGHAT; CDR2 reads FQNNGV. J lost 5 bases, V lost 5 bases, and 10 bases had no gene match. This CDR3 is CASSVLSGSGETQYF. CDR3 coding DNA: TGTGCCAGCAGCGTTCTGAGCGGGAGTGGGGAGACCCAGTACTTC. Full variable domain (remainder filled in from reference TRBV11-2 and TRBJ2-5): EAGVAQSPRYKIIEKRQSVAFWCNPISGHATLYWYQQILGQGPKLLIQFQNNGVVDDSQLPKDRFSAERLKGVDSTLKIQPAKLEDSAVYLCASSVLSGSGETQYFGPGTRLLVL.

This chain links TRBV6-5 with TRBJ1-3, with no clear D. V lost 7 bases to trimming and J lost 0 bases, with 7 bases between them. The CDR3 is 13 residues long. Per the germline V gene, CDR1 is MNHEY and CDR2 is SVGAGI. DNA for the CDR3: TGTGCCAGCACCTCTTACTCTGGAAACACCATATATTTT. Protein product: CASTSYSGNTIYF.

The V and J genes are TRBV5-1 and TRBJ2-2; D is perhaps TRBD1 (5 bases). This CDR3 region has 14 residues. The germline V gene encodes CDR1 SGHRS and CDR2 YFSETQ. Trimming removed 2 bases at V and 1 base at J, with 6 bases between. The chain's CDR3 is CASSFGQNTGELFF. The CDR3 DNA sequence: TGCGCCAGCAGCTTCGGACAGAACACCGGGGAGCTGTTTTTT.